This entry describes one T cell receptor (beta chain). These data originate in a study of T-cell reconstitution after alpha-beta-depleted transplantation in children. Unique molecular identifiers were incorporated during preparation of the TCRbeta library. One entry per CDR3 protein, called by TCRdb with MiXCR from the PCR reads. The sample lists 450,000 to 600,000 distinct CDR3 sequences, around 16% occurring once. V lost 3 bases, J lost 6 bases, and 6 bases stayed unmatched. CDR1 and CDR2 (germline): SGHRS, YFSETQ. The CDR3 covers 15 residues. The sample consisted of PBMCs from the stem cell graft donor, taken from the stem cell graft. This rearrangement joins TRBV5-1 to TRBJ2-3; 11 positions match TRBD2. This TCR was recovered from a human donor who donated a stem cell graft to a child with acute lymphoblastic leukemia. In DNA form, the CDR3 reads TGCGCCAGCAGCTCCGGGACTAGCGGAGGCGATACGCAGTATTTT. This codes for CASSSGTSGGDTQYF. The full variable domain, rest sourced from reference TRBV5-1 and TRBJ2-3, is KAGVTQTPRYLIKTRGQQVTLSCSPISGHRSVSWYQQTPGQGLQFLFEYFSETQRNKGNFPGRFSGRQFSNSRSEMNVSTLELGDSALYLCASSSGTSGGDTQYFGPGTRLTVL.